One sample yielded the 29 T cell receptor beta chains listed below, sequenced in a study of graft-versus-host responses after intestinal transplantation. Some clones are missing from TCRdb's copy, which holds only in-frame ones; the method was immunoSEQ multiplex PCR. The profile shows 30,000 to 45,000 clones, about 93% of them singletons. The antigens these receptors bind are not known. The material was unstimulated CD8+ T cells sorted from spleen or lymph node cells, obtained before transplant. These receptors came from a human donor who was the organ donor for an intestinal transplant.

J is TRBJ1-5 and V is TRBV7-9; D is undetermined. The CDR3 has 15 amino acids. Germline CDR1 reads SEHNR; CDR2 reads FQNEAQ (reference sequence). Trimming took 2 bases from V and 8 from J, leaving 16 bases between them. The CDR3 loop is CASSLLGGEVEPQHF. In DNA, the CDR3 is TGTGCCAGCAGCTTACTGGGCGGGGAGGTGGAGCCCCAGCATTTT. The full variable domain, its missing parts supplied by reference TRBV7-9 and TRBJ1-5, is DTGVSQNPRHKITKRGQNVTFRCDPISEHNRLYWYRQTLGQGPEFLTYFQNEAQLEKSRLLSDRFSAERPKGSFSTLEIQRTEQGDSAMYLCASSLLGGEVEPQHFGDGTRLSIL.

The V gene is TRBV29-1, the J gene TRBJ2-7, with D perhaps matching TRBD1 (5 bases). The V gene's germline CDR1 is SQVTM and CDR2 ANQGSEA. CDR3 length: 14 residues. V lost 6 bases, J lost 2 bases, and 17 bases lay in between. The CDR3 protein is CSVGSGRVPYEQYF. The CDR3, as DNA: TGCAGCGTGGGCTCTGGCAGGGTCCCCTACGAGCAGTACTTC.

This chain uses TRBV7-6 with TRBJ2-1; D may be TRBD2 (5 bases). Germline lookup yields CDR1 SGHVS and CDR2 FNYEAQ. This CDR3 is 22 amino acids long. V lost 2 bases and J 0 bases, leaving 29 bases between the germline ends. The CDR3 DNA reads as TGTGCCAGCAGCTTATATCCTACGCGACTAACTCCTAAATTAAGCTCCTACAATGAGCAGTTCTTC. Its translation: CASSLYPTRLTPKLSSYNEQFF.

This clone occurred a few times. The rearrangement uses TRBV27 and TRBJ2-7, with D perhaps TRBD2 (6 bases). This CDR3 comprises 13 residues. Trimming left V 3 bases short and J 2 bases short, with 8 bases between. CDR1 and CDR2 (germline): MNHEY, SMNVEV (reference sequence). CDR3 in amino acids: CASSFTSTYEQYF. The DNA of the CDR3 is TGTGCCAGCAGTTTCACTAGCACCTACGAGCAGTACTTC.

V usage is TRBV6-1 and J usage is TRBJ2-1; D unclear. The germline gives CDR1 MNHNS, CDR2 SASEGT. The CDR3 is 14 amino acids. With 3 bases removed from V and 3 bases from J, the gap between germline ends came to 9 bases. The CDR3 sequence is CASSERLNYNEQFF. The DNA for the CDR3 is TGTGCCAGCAGTGAGAGGTTAAACTACAATGAGCAGTTCTTC.

As concerns this clone: This sample also contains other DNA sequences that code for the same CDR3. The chain couples TRBV28 to TRBJ1-1, with D possibly being TRBD1 (5 bases). Deletions cut 5 bases from V and 4 bases from J, with 29 bases between. Germline CDR1 and CDR2: MDHEN and SYDVKM. CDR3 length: 19 residues. DNA for the CDR3: TGTGCCAGCAGTCTGTTTTCCTTGGGGCTCCCGAGGTCGAGCACTGAAGCTTTCTTT. Its translation: CASSLFSLGLPRSSTEAFF.

The rearrangement links TRBV6-5 to TRBJ1-5; D might be TRBD1 (5 bases). The CDR3 runs 13 residues. Per germline, CDR1 MNHEY and CDR2 SVGAGI. V was cut by 5 bases and J by 4 bases, with 9 bases left in between. The chain's CDR3 is CASSEAGNQPQHF. Here the CDR3 DNA reads TGTGCCAGCAGTGAGGCAGGGAATCAGCCCCAGCATTTT.

The chain carries TRBV6-1 and TRBJ1-5, with 7 bases fitting TRBD1. V gave up 5 bases and J gave up 5 bases; unmatched junction bases: 9. Looked up from germline, CDR1 is MNHNS and CDR2 is SASEGT. The length of the CDR3 is 15 residues. The CDR3 bases are TGTGCCAGCAGTCAGGCGACAGGGAGCGATCAGCCCCAGCATTTT. Protein: CASSQATGSDQPQHF.

The rearrangement links TRBV4-3 to TRBJ2-6, with TRBD2 identical over 8 bases. The J call may not be correct, given that the DNA end is closer to TRBJ2-1. This CDR3 is built from 16 residues. From germline, CDR1 is LGHNA and CDR2 YSLEER. CDR3 amino acids: CASSQGEPGLEVEQFF. For the CDR3, the DNA is TGCGCCAGCAGCCAAGGTGAACCGGGACTAGAGGTTGAGCAGTTCTTC.

The rearrangement links TRBV5-4 to TRBJ2-1, with 8 bases identical to TRBD2. V trimming: 4 bases; J trimming: 4 bases; junction bases outside the gene matches: 10. Per the germline V gene, CDR1 is SGHNT and CDR2 is YYREEE (reference sequence). CDR3 length equals 16 residues. The CDR3, as DNA: TGTGCCAGCAGCGTAGACACTAGCGGACTTTACAATGAGCAGTTCTTC. Protein: CASSVDTSGLYNEQFF.

Regarding this clone: Relative to the germline gene, one junction end is altered; a read error may explain this. This sample includes further DNA sequences coding for the same CDR3. J is TRBJ2-3 and V is TRBV4-2, with 10 bases identical to TRBD2. The CDR3 has 16 residues. Germline loops: CDR1 LGHNA, CDR2 YNFKEQ. CDR3: CASSQQAGGQTDTQYF. CDR3 DNA: TGTGCTAGCAGCCAACAAGCGGGAGGGCAGACAGATACGCAGTATTTT.

This clone was seen just once. The chain links TRBV11-2 to TRBJ2-7; no clear D gene. CDR1 and CDR2 from the germline V gene are SGHAT and FQNNGV. Deletions cut 0 bases from V and 3 bases from J, with 6 bases between. This CDR3 contains 13 residues. CDR3 loop: CASSLEPHYEQYF. The CDR3 bases are TGTGCCAGCAGCTTAGAGCCCCACTACGAGCAGTACTTC.

The chain has TRBV7-2 and TRBJ2-7, with D unclear. This CDR3 has 14 amino acids. Germline V gene data show CDR1 as SGHTA and CDR2 as FQGNSA. V gave up 5 bases and J gave up 0 bases, with 11 bases separating them. CDR3 DNA sequence: TGTGCCAGCAGCCCGTGGCTGAACTCCTACGAGCAGTACTTC. Protein product: CASSPWLNSYEQYF.

V is TRBV4-2 and J is TRBJ1-2; D is uncertain. The CDR3 runs 15 residues. Germline values: CDR1 LGHNA, CDR2 YNFKEQ. Trimming shortened V by 1 base and J by 1 base, and 10 bases separated the two germline ends. This CDR3 is CASSQVSELNYGYTF. The DNA for the CDR3 is TGTGCCAGCAGCCAAGTCTCAGAGCTTAACTATGGCTACACCTTC.

This rearrangement joins TRBV7-8 to TRBJ2-7; D is possibly TRBD2 (6 bases). The germline V gene has CDR1 SGHVS and CDR2 FQNEAQ. The CDR3 covers 13 residues. V lost 3 bases and J lost 3, with 9 bases in between. The DNA for the CDR3 is TGTGCCAGCAGCTTTCGGGGGAGCTACGAGCAGTACTTC. Translated, it gives CASSFRGSYEQYF.

This sequence joins TRBV9 and TRBJ2-1; 14 bases line up with TRBD2. Germline trimming cut 3 bases from V and 7 bases from J; bases unmatched to any gene: 3. CDR3 length: 15 amino acids. CDR1 and CDR2 from the germline V gene are SGDLS and YYNGEE. CDR3 protein: CASSERTSGGNEQFF. The CDR3 region has the DNA TGTGCCAGCAGCGAAAGGACTAGCGGGGGGAATGAGCAGTTCTTC.

The V gene is TRBV27, the J gene TRBJ1-5; D is perhaps TRBD1 (6 bases). V dropped 7 bases and J dropped 3 bases, with 13 bases sitting between them. The CDR3 is 14 amino acids. CDR1 is MNHEY, CDR2 SMNVEV, per germline (reference sequence). CDR3 in DNA: TGTGCCAGCAATAAACAGGGCCCCAATCAGCCCCAGCATTTT. Protein product: CASNKQGPNQPQHF.

The rearrangement links TRBV12-5 to TRBJ2-3; 8 positions match TRBD2. Germline V CDR1 and CDR2: LGHNT, FRNRAP. V was pared by 3 bases and J by 3 bases, with 14 bases of the junction left unmatched. The CDR3 covers 18 residues. DNA for the CDR3: TGTGCTAGTGGTTTTTTTCGTGATGAGCGGGAGACGACAGATACGCAGTATTTT. Translated, it gives CASGFFRDERETTDTQYF. The whole variable domain, filled in from reference TRBV12-5 and TRBJ2-3, reads DARVTQTPRHKVTEMGQEVTMRCQPILGHNTVFWYRQTMMQGLELLAYFRNRAPLDDSGMPKDRFSAEMPDATLATLKIQPSEPRDSAVYFCASGFFRDERETTDTQYFGPGTRLTVL.

This clone was detected only once. Here the CDR3 reads CASSPGLAVYEQYF. The CDR3 DNA is TGTGCCAGCAGCCCGGGACTAGCCGTTTACGAGCAGTACTTC. J is TRBJ2-7 and V is TRBV11-2; TRBD2 aligns across 9 bases. CDR3 length equals 14 residues. V lost 5 bases to trimming and J lost 4 bases; unmatched junction nucleotides: 6. Germline CDR1 is SGHAT and CDR2 is FQNNGV.

This sequence joins TRBV6-5 and TRBJ2-7; D is perhaps TRBD2 (6 bases). There are 16 residues in the CDR3. Trimming stripped 0 bases from V and 4 bases from J, with 16 bases between. Germline CDR1 reads MNHEY; CDR2 reads SVGAGI. CDR3 protein: CASSYSSGSIWYEQYF. The CDR3 DNA sequence: TGTGCCAGCAGTTACTCGAGCGGGTCCATCTGGTACGAGCAGTACTTC.

This chain connects TRBV18 to TRBJ2-7; 12 bases fit TRBD2. With V trimmed by 4 bases and J by 5 bases, 3 bases remained unmatched. The CDR3 runs to 14 residues. Germline V gives CDR1 KGHSH, CDR2 LQKENI. The CDR3 bases are TGTGCCAGCTCACTGGGACTAGCGGGCGACGAGCAGTACTTC. It yields the protein CASSLGLAGDEQYF.

The rearrangement joins TRBV6-5 to TRBJ1-1, with no clear D. Germline-derived CDR1 and CDR2 are MNHEY and SVGAGI. The V end lost 5 bases, the J end lost 1 base, and 8 bases lay between the germline ends. CDR3 length: 13 amino acids. The CDR3 nucleotides read TGTGCCAGCAGTGTAGTAGGGAACACTGAAGCTTTCTTT. Encoded protein: CASSVVGNTEAFF.

This clone was counted once. The CDR3 DNA reads TGTGCCAGTTCGCTAGCGGGGGGCACAGATACGCAGTATTTT. Amino acid sequence: CASSLAGGTDTQYF. The rearrangement uses TRBV19 and TRBJ2-3; 10 bases agree with TRBD2. The J segment lost 1 base and the V segment lost 8 bases, leaving 3 bases of the junction unmatched. The CDR3 runs 14 residues. The germline V gene encodes CDR1 LNHDA and CDR2 SQIVND (reference sequence).

The J gene is TRBJ2-3, the V gene TRBV5-1, with 8 nucleotides matching TRBD1. Germline V gives CDR1 SGHRS, CDR2 YFSETQ. CDR3 size: 17 residues. V lost 0 bases and J lost 2; bases outside the gene matches: 8. The CDR3 DNA is TGCGCCAGCAGCTTGGGCTTCGGACAGGGAACCACAGATACGCAGTATTTT. It is translated as CASSLGFGQGTTDTQYF.

In nucleotides, the CDR3 is TGTGCCAGCAGTCAGCGGACTAGCGGTTGGGATGAGCAGTTCTTC. Translation gives CASSQRTSGWDEQFF. The J gene is TRBJ2-1, the V gene TRBV6-5; 10 nucleotides align to TRBD2. Germline V CDR1 and CDR2: MNHEY, SVGAGI. The CDR3 is made up of 15 amino acids. V trimming: 5 bases; J trimming: 8 bases; junction bases outside the gene matches: 9.

The CDR3 sequence: CASSIPGDSNQPQHF. The CDR3, as DNA: TGTGCCAGTAGTATTCCCGGGGATAGCAATCAGCCCCAGCATTTT. The gene calls are TRBV19 and TRBJ1-5, with no clear D. This CDR3 is 15 amino acids long. Between the trimmed V and J ends, which lost 3 bases and 0 bases, there was a span of 9 bases. Germline values: CDR1 LNHDA, CDR2 SQIVND (reference sequence).

The chain recombines TRBV29-1 with TRBJ2-1; 7 nucleotides agree with TRBD2. This CDR3 has 14 residues. After removal of 1 base from V and 6 bases from J, the junction contained 6 bases not matched to a gene. In germline, CDR1 is SQVTM, CDR2 ANQGSEA. The CDR3 coding sequence is TGCAGCGTTGAAGCATGGGAGGGCCTCAATGAGCAGTTCTTC. Protein: CSVEAWEGLNEQFF.

The rearrangement uses TRBV5-3 and TRBJ2-1; unclear D gene. TRBV5-3 is an open reading frame whose function is uncertain. With 0 bases removed from V and 0 bases from J, the gap between germline ends came to 7 bases. The CDR3 spans 15 residues. The CDR3 sequence is CARSLERSSYNEQFF. The CDR3 DNA is TGTGCCAGAAGCTTGGAAAGAAGCTCCTACAATGAGCAGTTCTTC.

The rearrangement uses TRBV9 and TRBJ2-1; D may be TRBD2 (7 bases). Deletions cut 0 bases from V and 0 bases from J, with 10 bases between. Germline CDR1 SGDLS, CDR2 YYNGEE. The CDR3 sequence is 16 residues long. CDR3 sequence reads: CASSVEGGRSYNEQFF. CDR3 DNA sequence: TGTGCCAGCAGCGTAGAGGGGGGGCGCTCCTACAATGAGCAGTTCTTC.